The 13 T cell receptor beta chains presented below share a single source sample, sequenced in a study of blood T cell repertoires in COVID-19. Clones were read by immunoSEQ multiplex PCR, and TCRdb kept only the in-frame ones, dropping some. The sample shows under 200,000 clones, more than 85% of them seen only once. The sample comprised peripheral blood. These TCRs come from a man aged 18-30 years with acute or convalescent COVID-19.

The chain joins TRBV2 to TRBJ1-2, with D perhaps matching TRBD1 (5 bases). V was cut by 2 bases and J by 2 bases, with 6 bases left in between. Per the germline V gene, CDR1 is SNHLY and CDR2 is FYNNEI. This CDR3 is built from 13 residues. Written as DNA, the CDR3 is TGTGCCAGCAGTGAATACAGGAACTATGGCTACACCTTC. Its protein product is CASSEYRNYGYTF.

The rearrangement links TRBV3-1 (or the pseudogene TRBV3-2) to TRBJ2-6; TRBD2 matches at 7 bases. Germline V CDR1 and CDR2: LGHDT, YNNKEL (reference sequence). V was clipped by 0 bases and J by 3 bases; unmatched bases: 5. CDR3 length: 17 amino acids. The CDR3 sequence is CASSQEEGLGGANVLTF. The CDR3 DNA is TGTGCCAGCAGCCAAGAAGAAGGACTAGGTGGGGCCAACGTCCTGACTTTC.

The V and J genes are TRBV3-1 (or the pseudogene TRBV3-2) and TRBJ1-5; no clear D. The CDR3 extends over 17 amino acids. V lost 1 base and J 1 base, leaving 14 bases between the germline ends. Germline lookup yields CDR1 LGHDT and CDR2 YNNKEL (reference sequence). CDR3 amino acids: CASSQGSPGESNQPQHF. The CDR3 DNA reads TGTGCCAGCAGCCAAGGATCTCCCGGGGAAAGCAATCAGCCCCAGCATTTT.

This clone was recorded at least ten times. V usage is TRBV9 and J usage is TRBJ1-3, with 7 bases that match TRBD1. The J segment lost 0 bases and the V segment lost 3 bases, leaving 3 bases of the junction unmatched. The CDR3 is 15 residues long. Germline values: CDR1 SGDLS, CDR2 YYNGEE. CDR3 amino acids: CASSARQGSGNTIYF. CDR3 bases: TGTGCCAGCAGCGCCCGACAGGGCTCTGGAAACACCATATATTTT.

CDR3 sequence reads: CAGGTGNNSPLHF. The CDR3 DNA reads as TGTGCCGGGGGGACAGGGAATAATTCACCCCTCCACTTT. The J gene is TRBJ1-6, the V gene TRBV6-6; TRBD1 agrees at 9 bases. Trimming took 11 bases from V and 5 from J; bases not matched to a gene: 4. Germline V gene sequence: CDR1 MNHNY, CDR2 SVGAGI (reference sequence). CDR3 length: 13 residues.

V is TRBV28 and J is TRBJ2-1; D perhaps matches TRBD2 (5 bases). Trimming cost V 3 bases and J 0 bases, with 6 bases left between them. CDR3 length equals 14 residues. Germline V gene lookup returns CDR1 MDHEN and CDR2 SYDVKM. CDR3 DNA: TGTGCCAGCAGTTTCCGGGGCTCCTACAATGAGCAGTTCTTC. It yields the protein CASSFRGSYNEQFF. The variable domain in full, completed from reference TRBV28 and TRBJ2-1, reads DVKVTQSSRYLVKRTGEKVFLECVQDMDHENMFWYRQDPGLGLRLIYFSYDVKMKEKGDIPEGYSVSREKKERFSLILESASTNQTSMYLCASSFRGSYNEQFFGPGTRLTVL.

The V and J genes are TRBV24-1 and TRBJ2-7, with D possibly being TRBD2 (5 bases). Looked up from germline, CDR1 is KGHDR and CDR2 is SFDVKD. The CDR3 is 12 residues long. V was clipped by 6 bases and J by 1 base, with 6 bases between them. Here the CDR3 reads CATSSGSYEQYF. The CDR3 bases are TGTGCCACCAGTAGCGGATCCTACGAGCAGTACTTC.

This clone was detected only a few times. V gene TRBV5-1 combines with J gene TRBJ1-4; D is possibly TRBD1 (5 bases). This CDR3 spans 13 amino acids. Trimming shortened V by 3 bases and J by 7 bases, and 10 bases separated the two germline ends. Germline CDR1 is SGHRS and CDR2 is YFSETQ. The CDR3, as DNA: TGCGCCAGCAGCTCGCACGGGGGTGAAAAACTGTTTTTT. Its protein is CASSSHGGEKLFF. The full variable domain, completed using reference TRBV5-1 and TRBJ1-4, is KAGVTQTPRYLIKTRGQQVTLSCSPISGHRSVSWYQQTPGQGLQFLFEYFSETQRNKGNFPGRFSGRQFSNSRSEMNVSTLELGDSALYLCASSSHGGEKLFFGSGTQLSVL.

The chain has TRBV24-1 and TRBJ1-1, with 10 bases identical to TRBD1. V shed 1 base and J 3 bases; nucleotides not matched to a gene: 7. The CDR3 covers 17 residues. Looked up from germline, CDR1 is KGHDR and CDR2 is SFDVKD. The CDR3 sequence is CATSDFPGQGSHTEAFF. As DNA, the CDR3 is TGTGCCACCAGTGATTTCCCGGGACAGGGGAGTCACACTGAAGCTTTCTTT.

The chain links TRBV5-1 to TRBJ2-1; TRBD1 is a possible D gene (6 bases). V lost 4 bases and J lost 8, with 19 bases in between. The CDR3 covers 15 residues. Germline V lookup: CDR1 SGHRS, CDR2 YFSETQ. DNA of the CDR3: TGCGCCAGCAGCCCCCTTGGACAGACAGTTGATGAGCAGTTCTTC. Translated, it gives CASSPLGQTVDEQFF.

In nucleotides, the CDR3 is TGTGCCTGGACTGCTACCGCCGGGTCGGGTGGCTACACCTTC. Its protein product is CAWTATAGSGGYTF. V gene TRBV30 combines with J gene TRBJ1-2; D unclear. V lost 4 bases and J lost 7, with 19 bases in between. There are 14 residues in the CDR3. CDR1 is GTSNPN and CDR2 is SVGIG in the germline V gene (reference sequence). The entire variable domain, with the rest obtained from reference TRBV30 and TRBJ1-2, is as follows: SQTIHQWPATLVQPVGSPLSLECTVEGTSNPNLYWYRQAAGRGLQLLFYSVGIGQISSEVPQNLSASRPQDRQFILSSKKLLLSDSGFYLCAWTATAGSGGYTFGSGTRLTVV.

The chain employs TRBV7-2 and TRBJ2-1; D is perhaps TRBD2 (6 bases). The CDR3 totals 15 residues. Germline values: CDR1 SGHTA, CDR2 FQGNSA. Trimming left V 3 bases short and J 4 bases short, with 13 bases between. The CDR3 loop is CASSFTRSGYNEQFF. The CDR3 DNA reads TGTGCCAGCAGCTTTACCAGGAGCGGGTACAATGAGCAGTTCTTC.

This chain links TRBV19 with TRBJ2-1, with 8 bases fitting TRBD2. The V and J ends lost 6 bases and 9 bases, in that order; junction bases with no gene match: 10. This CDR3 region has 14 residues. CDR1 is LNHDA and CDR2 is SQIVND in the germline V gene (reference sequence). CDR3 bases: TGTGCCAGTAGCCTCGGGGGGGCCGAAGGTGAGCAGTTCTTC. Amino acid sequence: CASSLGGAEGEQFF. The variable domain in full, with the rest retrieved from reference TRBV19 and TRBJ2-1, is DGGITQSPKYLFRKEGQNVTLSCEQNLNHDAMYWYRQDPGQGLRLIYYSQIVNDFQKGDIAEGYSVSREKKESFPLTVTSAQKNPTAFYLCASSLGGAEGEQFFGPGTRLTVL.